The rows below give T cell receptor beta chains drawn from one sample of a study of circulating CD8 cells and anti-PD-1 response in melanoma. One entry per CDR3 protein results from TCRdb running MiXCR on the reads. The data hold roughly 1,000 distinct CDR3 sequences, with roughly 7.7% observed a single time. The starting material was CD8+ T cells from PBMCs, obtained at baseline or after one month of anti-PD-1 therapy (not recorded which). Source of these receptors: a human donor with melanoma. Both conserved end residues are part of each CDR3. D genes are given only for firm matches. Clone sizes are given selectively: once, few, many, or a class where the clone is expanded.

large	TRBJ2-7	TRBD1	TRBV4-1	TGCGCCAGCAGCCAAGATCGGGGAACAGGGGGCAACGAGCAGTACTTC	CASSQDRGTGGNEQYF
large	TRBJ1-1	-	TRBV19	TGTGCCAGTAGTATAGGTCCGAGGGTCAACCGATTAGACACTGAAGCTTTCTTT	CASSIGPRVNRLDTEAFF
large	TRBJ2-7	-	TRBV2	TGTGCCAGCATGGAGAGCCGCTACGAGCAGTACTTC	CASMESRYEQYF
few	TRBJ1-1	-	TRBV12-5	TGTGCTAGTGGACAGGGAGTGAACACTGAAGCTTTCTTT	CASGQGVNTEAFF
large	TRBJ2-7	-	TRBV7-8	TGTGCCAGCAGCCTGAGGGGGGAGCCCGAGCAGTACTTC	CASSLRGEPEQYF
once	TRBJ2-3	TRBD1	TRBV28	TGTGCCAGCTCCCACCAGGGACAGGTCTACACAGATACGCAGTATTTT	CASSHQGQVYTDTQYF
few	TRBJ2-6	-	TRBV19	TGTGCCAGTAGTATATTCCAGGGGTCCGGGGCCAACGTCCTGACTTTC	CASSIFQGSGANVLTF
medium-sized	TRBJ1-1	TRBD1	TRBV5-1	TGCGCCAGCAGCCAAAGACAGGGGATGAACACTGAAGCTTTCTTT	CASSQRQGMNTEAFF
large	TRBJ2-7	TRBD1	TRBV2	TGTGCCACCCTATCGGACAGGGAACAGTACTTC	CATLSDREQYF
medium-sized	TRBJ2-3	-	TRBV4-1	TGCGCCAGCAGCCAACGCGACCAGTCAGATACGCAGTATTTT	CASSQRDQSDTQYF
large	TRBJ1-6	-	TRBV4-1	TGCGCCAGCAGCCAAGAAGGGGGACGGCGATATAATTCACCCCTCCACTTT	CASSQEGGRRYNSPLHF
medium-sized	TRBJ2-7	-	TRBV19	TGTGCCAGTAGTCTCCGGGGCCCCTACGAGCAGTACTTC	CASSLRGPYEQYF
large	TRBJ2-1	-	TRBV19	TGTGCCAGTAGTATGGCAAGCTACAATGAGCAGTTCTTC	CASSMASYNEQFF
medium-sized	TRBJ2-5	-	TRBV20-1	TGCAGTGCTAGAGATGGAGACCCCCAAGAGACCCAGTACTTC	CSARDGDPQETQYF
medium-sized	TRBJ2-1	-	TRBV4-1	TGCGCCAGCAGCCAAGTGCACCACGCCTACAATGAGCAGTTCTTC	CASSQVHHAYNEQFF
large	TRBJ1-1	TRBD1	TRBV12-3/TRBV12-4	TGTGCCAGCAGCCCAGGGGGGAACACTGAAGCTTTCTTT	CASSPGGNTEAFF
large	TRBJ2-3	-	TRBV19	TGTGCCAGTACCTGGGACAGCACAGATACGCAGTATTTT	CASTWDSTDTQYF
large	TRBJ2-2	-	TRBV19	TGTGCCAGTAGTATAATGAACACCGGGGAGCTGTTTTTT	CASSIMNTGELFF
-	TRBJ1-6	-	TRBV9	TGTGCCTGCAGCGTAGTTCCCTGGGGGGAGGATAAATCACCCCTCCACTTT	CACSVVPWGEDKSPLHF
medium-sized	TRBJ2-1	-	TRBV29-1	TGCAGCGTTGAACGAGACAGCAATGAGCAGTTCTTC	CSVERDSNEQFF
large	TRBJ2-7	-	TRBV27	TGTGCCAGCAGTTCGGGTGCCCACGAGCAGTACTTC	CASSSGAHEQYF
medium-sized	TRBJ1-1	-	TRBV9	TGTGCCAGCAGCGTAGGGCCAGGGAGGACTGAAGCTTTCTTT	CASSVGPGRTEAFF
medium-sized	TRBJ2-2	TRBD1	TRBV28	TGTGCCACTCTAGGGACAGGATCCACCCGGGAGCTGTTTTTT	CATLGTGSTRELFF
large	TRBJ1-1	-	TRBV28	TGTGCCAGCAGCATAATGTCCAGGGGGAACACTGAAGCTTTCTTT	CASSIMSRGNTEAFF
medium-sized	TRBJ2-1	-	TRBV21-1	TGTGCCAGCACCTCACGGGGGCAATCCTGCAATGAGCAGTTCTTC	CASTSRGQSCNEQFF
medium-sized	TRBJ2-3	-	TRBV10-3	TGTGCCATCAGAGCGTCAGATACGCAGTATTTT	CAIRASDTQYF
medium-sized	TRBJ2-7	-	TRBV14	TGTGCCAGCAGCGCCCAGGGCTACGAGCAGTACTTC	CASSAQGYEQYF
once	TRBJ2-7	TRBD1	TRBV5-4	TGTGCCAGCAGCGCGGGACAGGGCTACTCCTACGAGCAGTACTTC	CASSAGQGYSYEQYF
medium-sized	TRBJ2-6	-	TRBV6-2/TRBV6-3	TGTGCCAGCAGCCCCCAGGGAGAAGGGGCCAACGTCCTGACTTTC	CASSPQGEGANVLTF
medium-sized	TRBJ2-1	-	TRBV9	TGTGCCAGCAGCGCCGGACAGCCTTACAATGAGCAGTTCTTC	CASSAGQPYNEQFF
medium-sized	TRBJ2-7	-	TRBV28	TGTGCCAGCAGTTTGGGGACGATGACCTACGAGCAGTACTTC	CASSLGTMTYEQYF
large	TRBJ2-7	-	TRBV9	TGTGCCAGCAGCGTAGGTTCAGCAAACTACGAGCAGTACTTC	CASSVGSANYEQYF
-	TRBJ2-2	-	TRBV6-5	TGTGCCAGCCGAACGGGACCGCACACCGGGGAGCTGTTTTTT	CASRTGPHTGELFF
medium-sized	TRBJ1-5	-	TRBV12-3/TRBV12-4	TGTGCCAGCAGTCGGTTCAATCAGCCCCAGCATTTT	CASSRFNQPQHF
medium-sized	TRBJ2-7	-	TRBV30	TGTGCCTGGAGTGCAGGGTTCCGACCGCACTTC	CAWSAGFRPHF
large	TRBJ2-7	TRBD2	TRBV4-1	TGCGCCAGCAGCCAAGCGGTGACTAGCGGGTCCTACTCCTACGAGCAGTACTTC	CASSQAVTSGSYSYEQYF
-	TRBJ2-7	TRBD1	TRBV19	TGTGCCAGTAGTACCGGGACAGGAGACTACGAGCAGTACTTC	CASSTGTGDYEQYF
medium-sized	TRBJ1-2	-	TRBV7-9	TGTGCCAGCACCTCGATTTCCCGGGGGGCCCTTAACTATGGCTACACCTTC	CASTSISRGALNYGYTF
large	TRBJ2-3	-	TRBV5-5	TGTGCCAGCAGCAAGATACAGGGTAGATCGGGCACAGATACGCAGTATTTT	CASSKIQGRSGTDTQYF
medium-sized	TRBJ2-3	TRBD2	TRBV13	TGTGCCAGCAGCCCCGGACTAGCGGGGGGTGCTAGCACAGATACGCAGTATTTT	CASSPGLAGGASTDTQYF
few	TRBJ2-5	TRBD1	TRBV19	TGTGCCAGTAGTATCCAGGGGACAGGAAGGGAGACCCAGTACTTC	CASSIQGTGRETQYF
-	TRBJ2-5	-	TRBV6-1	TGTGCCAGCAGTGCCTCAGAGAAAGAGACCCAGTACTTC	CASSASEKETQYF
medium-sized	TRBJ1-1	TRBD1	TRBV29-1	TGCAGCCTACAGGGGGCGGGCACTGAAGCTTTCTTT	CSLQGAGTEAFF
medium-sized	TRBJ2-3	-	TRBV14	TGTGCCAGCAGCCGCGGGTTAAGCACAGATACGCAGTATTTT	CASSRGLSTDTQYF